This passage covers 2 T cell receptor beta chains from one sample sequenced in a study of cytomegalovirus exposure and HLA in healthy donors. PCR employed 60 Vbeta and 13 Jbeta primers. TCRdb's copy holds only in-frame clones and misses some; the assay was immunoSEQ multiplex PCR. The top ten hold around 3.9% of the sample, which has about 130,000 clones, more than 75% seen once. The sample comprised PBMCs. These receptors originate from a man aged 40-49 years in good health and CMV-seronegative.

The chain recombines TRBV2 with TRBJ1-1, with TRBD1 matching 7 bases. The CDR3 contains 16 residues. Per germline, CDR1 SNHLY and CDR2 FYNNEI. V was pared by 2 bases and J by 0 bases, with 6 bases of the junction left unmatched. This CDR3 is CASSEPTGPVNTEAFF. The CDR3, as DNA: TGTGCCAGCAGTGAACCGACAGGGCCAGTGAACACTGAAGCTTTCTTT.

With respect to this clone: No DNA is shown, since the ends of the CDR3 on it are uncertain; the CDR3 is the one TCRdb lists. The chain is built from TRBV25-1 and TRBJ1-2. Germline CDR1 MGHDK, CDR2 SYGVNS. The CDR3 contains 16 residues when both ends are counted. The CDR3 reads CASSTSGTPDAYGYTF.